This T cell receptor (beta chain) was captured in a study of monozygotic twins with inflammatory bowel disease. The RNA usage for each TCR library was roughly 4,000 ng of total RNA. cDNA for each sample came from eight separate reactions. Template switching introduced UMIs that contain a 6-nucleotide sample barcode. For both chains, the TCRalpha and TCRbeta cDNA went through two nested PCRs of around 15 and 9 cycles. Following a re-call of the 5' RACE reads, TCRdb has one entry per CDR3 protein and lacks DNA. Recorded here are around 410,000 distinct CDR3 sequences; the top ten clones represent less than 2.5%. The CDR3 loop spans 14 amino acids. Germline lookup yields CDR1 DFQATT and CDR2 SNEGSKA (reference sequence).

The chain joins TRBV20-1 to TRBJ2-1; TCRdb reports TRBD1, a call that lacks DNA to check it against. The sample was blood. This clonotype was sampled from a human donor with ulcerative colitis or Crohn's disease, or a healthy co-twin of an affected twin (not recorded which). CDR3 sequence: CSARGGQGGNEQFF.